The 21 T cell receptor beta chains in this list originate from one sample, sequenced in a study of blood T cell repertoires in COVID-19. Data came from immunoSEQ multiplex PCR; TCRdb stores just in-frame clones and leaves some out. The repertoire consists of around 92,000 clones, with roughly 83% occurring once and the leading ten covering around a quarter. Sequencing was performed on peripheral blood. These receptors originate from a human donor in a cohort sampled during active COVID-19.

The V and J genes are TRBV12-3 or TRBV12-4 and TRBJ1-1; TRBD1 matches 10 bases. This CDR3 has 13 residues. Trimming removed 7 bases from V and 5 bases from J; junction bases left unmatched: 4. This CDR3 is CASTRDRGTEAFF. The CDR3 DNA sequence: TGTGCCAGCACTCGGGACAGGGGAACTGAAGCTTTCTTT.

The rearrangement joins TRBV19 to TRBJ2-3; D is possibly TRBD1 (6 bases). CDR3 length: 13 amino acids. CDR1 is LNHDA and CDR2 is SQIVND in the germline V gene (reference sequence). Trimming stripped 7 bases from V and 4 bases from J, with 12 bases between. The CDR3 DNA reads TGTGCCAGTAAAATTCCAGGGGCAGATACGCAGTATTTT. It is translated as CASKIPGADTQYF.

J is TRBJ2-1 and V is TRBV11-3; 7 bases align to TRBD2. With V trimmed by 0 bases and J by 5 bases, 10 bases remained unmatched. The CDR3 is made up of 17 amino acids. CDR1 is SGHNT, CDR2 YENEEA, per germline. The CDR3: CASSLDYAGSGHNEQFF. The CDR3 region has the DNA TGTGCCAGCAGCTTAGATTATGCGGGTAGCGGGCACAATGAGCAGTTCTTC.

This sequence joins TRBV4-1 and TRBJ2-1; no definite D call. Trimming cost V 0 bases and J 5 bases, with 5 bases left between them. From germline, CDR1 is MGHRA and CDR2 YSYEKL. There are 13 residues in the CDR3. CDR3 region: CASSQDYDNEQFF. The CDR3 DNA reads as TGCGCCAGCAGCCAAGATTATGACAATGAGCAGTTCTTC.

The CDR3 protein is CASSLIGDSNQPQHF. CDR3 DNA sequence: TGTGCCAGCAGCCTAATCGGGGATAGCAATCAGCCCCAGCATTTT. This chain joins TRBV7-2 and TRBJ1-5; D not resolved. Germline assignment: CDR1 SGHTA and CDR2 FQGNSA. This CDR3 comprises 15 residues. Trimming stripped 5 bases from V and 0 bases from J, with 11 bases between.

The chain recombines TRBV7-8 with TRBJ1-4; TRBD1 is a possible D gene (5 bases). Germline CDR1 SGHVS, CDR2 FQNEAQ. V was trimmed by 3 bases and J by 8 bases, leaving 16 bases between them. This CDR3 has 15 residues. The CDR3 here is CASSFAGRDGEKLFF. The CDR3 DNA is TGTGCCAGCAGCTTTGCCGGGCGGGACGGCGAAAAACTGTTTTTT.

The chain carries TRBV3-1 (or the pseudogene TRBV3-2) and TRBJ2-5; TRBD2 aligns across 9 bases. This CDR3 has 13 residues. CDR1 is LGHDT and CDR2 is YNNKEL in the germline V gene (reference sequence). Germline trimming cut 4 bases from V and 5 bases from J; bases unmatched to any gene: 2. CDR3 amino acids: CASSRGGVETQYF. The CDR3 nucleotides read TGTGCCAGCAGCCGCGGGGGGGTGGAGACCCAGTACTTC.

The chain uses TRBV25-1 and TRBJ2-3, with a weak D call TRBD1 (6 bases). The CDR3 is 16 amino acids. The V and J ends lost 2 bases and 2 bases respectively, with 14 bases between them. Germline lookup yields CDR1 MGHDK and CDR2 SYGVNS. The DNA of the CDR3 is TGTGCCAGCAGTGAACACGAGACAGGCCCCACAGATACGCAGTATTTT. This encodes CASSEHETGPTDTQYF.

CDR3 amino acids: CASSEAGSPNTEAFF. The DNA for the CDR3 is TGTGCCAGCAGTGAAGCGGGGAGTCCGAACACTGAAGCTTTCTTT. The genes are TRBV6-1 and TRBJ1-1; D not resolved. The germline V gene encodes CDR1 MNHNS and CDR2 SASEGT. The V and J ends lost 0 bases and 1 base respectively, with 9 bases between them. The CDR3 has 15 residues.

The V gene is TRBV28, the J gene TRBJ2-5; no clear D gene. This CDR3 has 15 amino acids. The V end lost 6 bases, the J end lost 7 bases, and 21 bases lay between the germline ends. The germline V gene has CDR1 MDHEN and CDR2 SYDVKM. CDR3 coding DNA: TGTGCCAGCAGGCTATTGGGCTCCCTGGGTCGGACCCAGTACTTC. Its translation is CASRLLGSLGRTQYF.

The rearrangement uses TRBV28 and TRBJ1-6; tentative D call: TRBD1 (6 bases). CDR1 MDHEN and CDR2 SYDVKM come from the germline V gene. V lost 5 bases, J lost 11 bases, and 16 bases lay in between. This CDR3 has 14 amino acids. Written as DNA, the CDR3 is TGTGCCAGCAGTGAGGACAGAACTCCGCCACCCCTCCACTTT. It yields the protein CASSEDRTPPPLHF.

The rearrangement joins TRBV28 to TRBJ2-7; a possible D gene is TRBD1 (6 bases). CDR1 is MDHEN, CDR2 SYDVKM, per germline. With 6 bases removed from V and 0 bases from J, the gap between germline ends came to 12 bases. The CDR3 runs 14 residues. The CDR3 loop reads CASSSGHSSYEQYF. CDR3 bases: TGTGCCAGCAGCTCGGGACATAGCTCCTACGAGCAGTACTTC.

The rearrangement joins TRBV6-2 or TRBV6-3 to TRBJ2-2; 7 bases match TRBD1. Looked up from germline, CDR1 is MNHEY and CDR2 is SVGEGT. Trimming removed 5 bases from V and 3 bases from J; junction bases left unmatched: 9. The CDR3 runs to 16 residues. The CDR3 bases are TGTGCCAGCAGTCGCCGAGGCAGGGGGTACACCGGGGAGCTGTTTTTT. Translating it yields CASSRRGRGYTGELFF.

The chain joins TRBV6-5 to TRBJ2-2; 8 bases line up with TRBD1. From germline, CDR1 is MNHEY and CDR2 SVGAGI. V dropped 6 bases and J dropped 7; count of bases not matched to a gene: 7. The CDR3 is 14 residues long. For the CDR3, the DNA is TGTGCCAGCAGACTAACAGGGGGTGGCGGGGAGCTGTTTTTT. Encoded protein: CASRLTGGGGELFF.

This clone has just one count. The rearrangement joins TRBV7-8 to TRBJ1-3; D may be TRBD1 (6 bases). The CDR3 contains 16 residues. CDR1 and CDR2 (germline): SGHVS, FQNEAQ. Trimming removed 1 base from V and 4 bases from J, with 14 bases in between. The CDR3 sequence is CASSLGGAGAGNTIYF. The CDR3 DNA sequence: TGTGCCAGCAGCTTAGGAGGTGCAGGGGCAGGAAACACCATATATTTT.

This sequence joins TRBV19 and TRBJ1-5; D remains ambiguous. Trimming removed 6 bases at V and 3 bases at J, with 15 bases between. The CDR3 runs 15 residues. CDR1 is LNHDA and CDR2 is SQIVND in the germline V gene (reference sequence). CDR3 DNA sequence: TGTGCCAGTAGCCTCTTTGAGGGTTCCAATCAGCCCCAGCATTTT. The encoded protein is CASSLFEGSNQPQHF.

This clone appeared once. Other DNA sequences in the same sample also yield this CDR3. The chain combines TRBV6-2 or TRBV6-3 with TRBJ1-5; TRBD1 is a possible D gene (5 bases). CDR1 and CDR2 (germline): MNHEY, SVGEGT. The CDR3 is 14 residues long. Trimming removed 2 bases at V and 6 bases at J, with 11 bases between. CDR3 residues: CASSYGGGGQPQHF. The CDR3 DNA reads as TGTGCCAGCAGTTACGGCGGGGGGGGTCAGCCCCAGCATTTT.

The rearrangement uses TRBV14 and TRBJ2-5, with TRBD1 matching 10 bases. The CDR3 consists of 15 residues. Germline lookup yields CDR1 SGHDN and CDR2 FVKESK. J lost 2 bases, V lost 7 bases, and 7 bases had no gene match. In DNA, the CDR3 is TGTGCCAGCATCCGCCGGGACAGGGGACAAGAGACCCAGTACTTC. Translated: CASIRRDRGQETQYF. Full variable domain (missing parts from reference TRBV14 and TRBJ2-5): EAGVTQFPSHSVIEKGQTVTLRCDPISGHDNLYWYRRVMGKEIKFLLHFVKESKQDESGMPNNRFLAERTGGTYSTLKVQPAELEDSGVYFCASIRRDRGQETQYFGPGTRLLVL.

The chain joins TRBV6-5 to TRBJ2-7; 10 bases map to TRBD2. This CDR3 is built from 14 residues. The trim removed 5 bases at V and 5 bases at J, leaving 6 bases unmatched. Germline V gene lookup returns CDR1 MNHEY and CDR2 SVGAGI. The CDR3 DNA reads as TGTGCCAGCAGTAGTCTAGCGGGAGTTAACGAGCAGTACTTC. As protein: CASSSLAGVNEQYF.

The chain links TRBV6-5 to TRBJ2-7; a possible D gene is TRBD1 (6 bases). The germline V and J ends were trimmed by 5 bases and 0 bases, with 11 bases remaining between them. This CDR3 is built from 14 residues. Germline CDR1 and CDR2: MNHEY and SVGAGI. The CDR3 region has the DNA TGTGCCAGCAGTCCCGCAGGGGCCTCCTACGAGCAGTACTTC. Its translation: CASSPAGASYEQYF.

The chain couples TRBV7-9 to TRBJ2-1, with TRBD2 matching over 7 bases. The CDR3 sequence is 13 residues long. Looked up from germline, CDR1 is SEHNR and CDR2 is FQNEAQ (reference sequence). Trimming at V came to 7 bases and at J to 5 bases, leaving 5 bases not matched to a gene. CDR3 amino acids: CASTFSGHNEQFF. The CDR3 region has the DNA TGTGCCAGCACCTTTAGCGGGCACAATGAGCAGTTCTTC.